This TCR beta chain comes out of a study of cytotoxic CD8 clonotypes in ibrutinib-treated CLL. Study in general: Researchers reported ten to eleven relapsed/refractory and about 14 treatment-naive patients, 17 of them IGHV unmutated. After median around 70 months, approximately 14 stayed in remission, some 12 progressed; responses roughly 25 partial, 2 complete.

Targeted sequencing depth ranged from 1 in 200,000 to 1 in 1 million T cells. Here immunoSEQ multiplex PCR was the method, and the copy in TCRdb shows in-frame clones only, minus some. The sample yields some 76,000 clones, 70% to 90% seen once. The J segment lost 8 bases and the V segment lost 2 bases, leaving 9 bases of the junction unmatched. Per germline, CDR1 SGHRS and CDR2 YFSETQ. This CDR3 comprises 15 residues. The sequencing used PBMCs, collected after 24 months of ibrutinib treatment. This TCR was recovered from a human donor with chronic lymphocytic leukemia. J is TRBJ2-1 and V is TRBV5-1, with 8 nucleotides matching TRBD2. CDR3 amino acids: CASSFSGKRIDEQFF. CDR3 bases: TGCGCCAGCAGCTTTAGCGGGAAGAGGATCGATGAGCAGTTCTTC.